This record covers a single T cell receptor beta chain. What it binds is unknown. These data are taken from a study of T cells expressing NK-cell markers. TCRdb reprocessed the 5' RACE reads, with one entry per CDR3 protein and no DNA. In total, the table holds approximately 460,000 distinct CDR3 sequences. There are 14 residues in the CDR3. CDR1 is MDHEN and CDR2 is SYDVKM in the germline V gene. General study findings and limits: Similarly, these clonotypes led the CD3+CD56-NKG2C+ fraction as well in four donors. NKG2C+ dominant clonotype frequencies in over 5 donors were roughly 1.0-7.5% of CD8+ T cells.

The rearrangement joins TRBV28 to TRBJ2-7; TCRdb names TRBD2, which stays unverified in the absence of DNA. The sequenced material came from blood T cells: a sorted CD56 or NKG2C T cell subset, CD4+ or CD8+ T cells, or bulk PBMC T cells (not recorded which). This sequence was found in a woman aged 18-70 years in good health. The CDR3 here is CASSLRAGKYEQYF.